These T cell receptor beta chains were read from a single sample in a study of human T cells and chemical hapten exposure. MiXCR, applied by TCRdb to the RACE reads, yields one record per CDR3 protein. In the table there are about 350,000 distinct CDR3 sequences, 4.5% to 7% of which are singletons. Here the sequenced sample was whole blood, taken in connection with sensitization to the hapten diphenylcyclopropenone (DPC). The receptors stem from a woman aged 18 to 35 with alopecia areata. Some clones in this sample may be carry-over from other donors' samples. The CDR3 runs from the conserved cysteine through the conserved F or W. D genes are given only for firm matches. Not all rows give a size; the values are once, few, many and, for expanded clones, a class.

CDR3aa: CASSLGDRGNYGYTF; CDR3nt: TGTGCCAGCAGTTTAGGAGACAGGGGTAACTATGGCTACACCTTC; v_gene: TRBV12-3/TRBV12-4; d_gene: TRBD1; j_gene: TRBJ1-2; abundance: .
CDR3aa: CASSLPQGARTDTQYF; CDR3nt: TGTGCCAGCAGCTTACCCCAGGGGGCGAGGACAGATACGCAGTATTTT; v_gene: TRBV7-9; d_gene: TRBD1; j_gene: TRBJ2-3; abundance: few
CDR3aa: CASSQRGGAADTQYF; CDR3nt: TGCGCCAGCAGCCAGCGCGGGGGGGCCGCAGATACGCAGTATTTT; v_gene: TRBV4-3; d_gene: TRBD2; j_gene: TRBJ2-3; abundance: few
CDR3aa: CASSFSQGRGPVGYTF; CDR3nt: TGTGCCAGCAGTTTCTCACAGGGGCGCGGGCCGGTCGGCTACACCTTC; v_gene: TRBV12-3/TRBV12-4; d_gene: TRBD1; j_gene: TRBJ1-2; abundance: few
CDR3aa: CSARDWNNQPQHF; CDR3nt: TGCAGTGCTAGAGATTGGAACAATCAGCCCCAGCATTTT; v_gene: TRBV20-1; d_gene: .; j_gene: TRBJ1-5; abundance: few
CDR3aa: CASSPIGGQPQYGYTF; CDR3nt: TGTGCCAGCAGCCCGATCGGGGGACAGCCACAATATGGCTACACCTTC; v_gene: TRBV11-2; d_gene: TRBD1; j_gene: TRBJ1-2; abundance: .
CDR3aa: CASSHGTANYEQYF; CDR3nt: TGTGCCAGCAGCCACGGGACCGCCAACTACGAGCAGTACTTC; v_gene: TRBV9; d_gene: .; j_gene: TRBJ2-7; abundance: few
CDR3aa: CASSQARLRPQHF; CDR3nt: TGTGCCAGCAGCCAAGCCCGGTTGAGGCCCCAGCATTTT; v_gene: TRBV3-1; d_gene: .; j_gene: TRBJ1-5; abundance: .
CDR3aa: CASREDRAETEAFF; CDR3nt: TGTGCCAGCAGGGAGGACAGGGCGGAAACTGAAGCTTTCTTT; v_gene: TRBV12-3/TRBV12-4; d_gene: TRBD1; j_gene: TRBJ1-1; abundance: few
CDR3aa: CASSPQGIDQPQHF; CDR3nt: TGTGCCAGCTCACCACAGGGGATCGATCAGCCCCAGCATTTT; v_gene: TRBV18; d_gene: .; j_gene: TRBJ1-5; abundance: few
CDR3aa: CASSASPGELFF; CDR3nt: TGTGCCAGCAGTGCGAGCCCCGGGGAGCTGTTTTTT; v_gene: TRBV6-6; d_gene: .; j_gene: TRBJ2-2; abundance: few
CDR3aa: CASSLSASSDTQYF; CDR3nt: TGTGCCAGCAGTTTAAGCGCTAGCTCAGATACGCAGTATTTT; v_gene: TRBV27; d_gene: .; j_gene: TRBJ2-3; abundance: .
CDR3aa: CASSLGTGAPYEQYF; CDR3nt: TGTGCCAGCAGCCTCGGGACAGGGGCCCCCTACGAGCAGTACTTC; v_gene: TRBV12-3/TRBV12-4; d_gene: TRBD1; j_gene: TRBJ2-7; abundance: many
CDR3aa: CASRLFSYGTGELFF; CDR3nt: TGTGCCAGCCGCCTATTTTCTTACGGCACCGGGGAGCTGTTTTTT; v_gene: TRBV27; d_gene: .; j_gene: TRBJ2-2; abundance: few
CDR3aa: CASSSTSGTVRNDGYTF; CDR3nt: TGTGCCAGCAGCTCGACGAGTGGGACAGTACGAAATGATGGCTACACCTTC; v_gene: TRBV7-9; d_gene: TRBD1; j_gene: TRBJ1-2; abundance: many
CDR3aa: CASSSSARPDNSPLHF; CDR3nt: TGTGCCAGCTCATCCTCCGCCAGGCCAGATAATTCACCCCTCCACTTT; v_gene: TRBV18; d_gene: .; j_gene: TRBJ1-6; abundance: many
CDR3aa: CATSDLYHAGELFF; CDR3nt: TGTGCCACCAGTGATTTGTATCATGCCGGGGAGCTGTTTTTT; v_gene: TRBV24-1; d_gene: .; j_gene: TRBJ2-2; abundance: .
CDR3aa: CARQGSDTDTQYF; CDR3nt: TGTGCCAGACAAGGTTCAGACACAGATACGCAGTATTTT; v_gene: TRBV7-9; d_gene: .; j_gene: TRBJ2-3; abundance: few
CDR3aa: CASSPLLAGTFTDTQYF; CDR3nt: TGTGCCAGCTCCCCGTTGCTAGCCGGAACTTTCACAGATACGCAGTATTTT; v_gene: TRBV18; d_gene: .; j_gene: TRBJ2-3; abundance: many
CDR3aa: CASSLEAFSSGNTIYF; CDR3nt: TGTGCCAGCAGCTTAGAGGCGTTTAGCTCTGGAAACACCATATATTTT; v_gene: TRBV13; d_gene: .; j_gene: TRBJ1-3; abundance: many
CDR3aa: CASSLAGITDTQYF; CDR3nt: TGCGCCAGCAGCTTGGCTGGGATCACAGATACGCAGTATTTT; v_gene: TRBV5-1; d_gene: .; j_gene: TRBJ2-3; abundance: few
CDR3aa: CAAGPSVETQYF; CDR3nt: TGTGCCGCTGGCCCTAGCGTGGAGACCCAGTACTTC; v_gene: TRBV6-6; d_gene: .; j_gene: TRBJ2-5; abundance: .
CDR3aa: CASRIGGITDTQYF; CDR3nt: TGTGCCAGCAGGATTGGGGGAATCACAGATACGCAGTATTTT; v_gene: TRBV7-8; d_gene: .; j_gene: TRBJ2-3; abundance: many
CDR3aa: CASSQDYGVKQYF; CDR3nt: TGTGCCAGCAGCCAAGATTACGGGGTTAAACAGTACTTC; v_gene: TRBV4-2; d_gene: .; j_gene: TRBJ2-7; abundance: .
CDR3aa: CASKGPWRTEAFF; CDR3nt: TGTGCCAGCAAAGGCCCCTGGAGGACTGAAGCTTTCTTT; v_gene: TRBV6-2/TRBV6-3; d_gene: .; j_gene: TRBJ1-1; abundance: .
CDR3aa: CAIRQGVSNTGELFF; CDR3nt: TGTGCCATCAGGCAGGGAGTTTCGAACACCGGGGAGCTGTTTTTT; v_gene: TRBV10-3; d_gene: .; j_gene: TRBJ2-2; abundance: many
CDR3aa: CASSSEPGTEAFF; CDR3nt: TGCGCCAGCAGCTCCGAGCCGGGGACTGAAGCTTTCTTT; v_gene: TRBV5-1; d_gene: .; j_gene: TRBJ1-1; abundance: few
CDR3aa: CASSLGGFSYGYTF; CDR3nt: TGTGCCAGCAGCTTAGGGGGATTCAGCTATGGCTACACCTTC; v_gene: TRBV7-2; d_gene: .; j_gene: TRBJ1-2; abundance: few
CDR3aa: CASSVGGRNTEAFF; CDR3nt: TGTGCCAGCAGTGTAGGGGGCAGGAACACTGAAGCTTTCTTT; v_gene: TRBV28; d_gene: TRBD1; j_gene: TRBJ1-1; abundance: .
CDR3aa: CATSTGGVNIQYF; CDR3nt: TGTGCCACCAGCACGGGGGGAGTAAACATTCAGTACTTC; v_gene: TRBV15; d_gene: TRBD2; j_gene: TRBJ2-4; abundance: many
CDR3aa: CASSQERGGDYGYTF; CDR3nt: TGCGCCAGCAGCCAAGAGAGGGGGGGCGACTATGGCTACACCTTC; v_gene: TRBV4-3; d_gene: .; j_gene: TRBJ1-2; abundance: .
CDR3aa: CASSPGNQYEQYF; CDR3nt: TGTGCCAGCAGTCCAGGGAACCAGTACGAGCAGTACTTC; v_gene: TRBV6-6; d_gene: .; j_gene: TRBJ2-7; abundance: .
CDR3aa: CASSFGLEETQYF; CDR3nt: TGTGCCAGCAGCTTTGGACTCGAAGAGACCCAGTACTTC; v_gene: TRBV7-6; d_gene: .; j_gene: TRBJ2-5; abundance: few
CDR3aa: CSARDAERRTDTQYF; CDR3nt: TGCAGTGCTAGAGATGCGGAGAGGAGGACAGATACGCAGTATTTT; v_gene: TRBV20-1; d_gene: .; j_gene: TRBJ2-3; abundance: many
CDR3aa: CASRLPGSGNQPQHF; CDR3nt: TGTGCCAGCAGACTGCCGGGGTCGGGCAATCAGCCCCAGCATTTT; v_gene: TRBV6-2/TRBV6-3; d_gene: .; j_gene: TRBJ1-5; abundance: many
CDR3aa: CSLRDRENTEAFF; CDR3nt: TGCAGCTTAAGGGACAGGGAGAACACTGAAGCTTTCTTT; v_gene: TRBV29-1; d_gene: TRBD1; j_gene: TRBJ1-1; abundance: many
CDR3aa: CSAFATSRLIPSTDTQYF; CDR3nt: TGCAGTGCTTTTGCCACTAGCCGCTTGATTCCTAGCACAGATACGCAGTATTTT; v_gene: TRBV20-1; d_gene: .; j_gene: TRBJ2-3; abundance: many
CDR3aa: CASSPGGDYEQYF; CDR3nt: TGTGCCAGCAGCCCAGGGGGGGACTACGAGCAGTACTTC; v_gene: TRBV6-5; d_gene: .; j_gene: TRBJ2-7; abundance: many
CDR3aa: CASSLESSGGLGYF; CDR3nt: TGTGCCAGCAGCTTAGAATCTAGCGGGGGGCTTGGGTATTTT; v_gene: TRBV7-8; d_gene: TRBD2; j_gene: TRBJ2-3; abundance: .
CDR3aa: CASSQEDGAQDGYTF; CDR3nt: TGCGCCAGCAGCCAAGAGGACGGGGCGCAAGATGGCTACACCTTC; v_gene: TRBV4-3; d_gene: .; j_gene: TRBJ1-2; abundance: .
CDR3aa: CAISESKGNSPLHF; CDR3nt: TGTGCCATCAGTGAGTCGAAGGGGAATTCACCCCTCCACTTT; v_gene: TRBV10-3; d_gene: .; j_gene: TRBJ1-6; abundance: many
CDR3aa: CASSPDGPSSDTQYF; CDR3nt: TGTGCCAGCAGCCCCGACGGACCCTCTTCAGATACGCAGTATTTT; v_gene: TRBV7-3; d_gene: .; j_gene: TRBJ2-3; abundance: few
CDR3aa: CSARAASTNEKLFF; CDR3nt: TGCAGTGCTAGAGCGGCGTCAACTAATGAAAAACTGTTTTTT; v_gene: TRBV20-1; d_gene: .; j_gene: TRBJ1-4; abundance: many
CDR3aa: CASTSGGAHWGTDTQYF; CDR3nt: TGTGCCAGTACTAGCGGGGGGGCTCACTGGGGCACAGATACGCAGTATTTT; v_gene: TRBV2; d_gene: TRBD2; j_gene: TRBJ2-3; abundance: many
CDR3aa: CASSLIRGGGAEETQYF; CDR3nt: TGTGCCAGCAGTCTAATACGTGGCGGGGGGGCCGAGGAGACCCAGTACTTC; v_gene: TRBV28; d_gene: TRBD2; j_gene: TRBJ2-5; abundance: many
CDR3aa: CASSGVGEQYF; CDR3nt: TGTGCCAGCAGCGGGGTGGGCGAGCAGTACTTC; v_gene: TRBV3-1; d_gene: .; j_gene: TRBJ2-7; abundance: many
CDR3aa: CSVELRRKTYNEQFF; CDR3nt: TGCAGCGTTGAGCTTCGGCGGAAGACCTACAATGAGCAGTTCTTC; v_gene: TRBV29-1; d_gene: .; j_gene: TRBJ2-1; abundance: .
CDR3aa: CATSDITGSNEQFF; CDR3nt: TGTGCCACCAGTGATATAACAGGGAGCAATGAGCAGTTCTTC; v_gene: TRBV24-1; d_gene: .; j_gene: TRBJ2-1; abundance: few
CDR3aa: CASSFSSDPARRSTEAFF; CDR3nt: TGTGCCAGCAGCTTTAGTTCCGATCCGGCTCGGAGGAGCACTGAAGCTTTCTTT; v_gene: TRBV7-9; d_gene: .; j_gene: TRBJ1-1; abundance: many
CDR3aa: CASWGAGVETQYF; CDR3nt: TGTGCCAGCTGGGGGGCCGGGGTAGAGACCCAGTACTTC; v_gene: TRBV12-3/TRBV12-4; d_gene: .; j_gene: TRBJ2-5; abundance: .
CDR3aa: CASSGSRQPNTEAFF; CDR3nt: TGTGCCAGCAGTGGGTCCCGACAGCCGAACACTGAAGCTTTCTTT; v_gene: TRBV2; d_gene: .; j_gene: TRBJ1-1; abundance: .